The entry below describes one T cell receptor (beta chain). Its antigen is unknown. Libraries were prepared by immunoSEQ multiplex PCR; TCRdb keeps only in-frame clonotypes and omits some of them. The sample lists roughly 2 million clones, approximately 94% occurring once. The data stem from a study of shared clonotypes between healthy human individuals. Whole-study results and caveats: Clonotypes that were shared across a handful of donors made up roughly 5% of naive CD4 clonotypes.

The CDR3 totals 13 residues. The V gene lost 5 bases and the J gene lost 1 base, with 9 bases spanning the gap. The V gene's germline CDR1 is SGHRS and CDR2 YFSETQ. Material: naive CD4+ T cells sorted from blood. Subset given: CD45RA+ positively selected. J is TRBJ2-5 and V is TRBV5-1, with a tentative D call TRBD2 (6 bases). The clonotype comes from a man between 18 and 35 years old in good health. In nucleotides, the CDR3 is TGCGCCAGCAGAAGGGACTTCCAAGAGACCCAGTACTTC. This translates into CASRRDFQETQYF.